This TCR beta chain was recovered during a study of blood T cell repertoires in COVID-19 (dated by TCRdb to 2018 to 2020). With respect to the entire study: The collaborator samples originated in the United States, Italy and Spain and spanned the acute and convalescent phases of COVID-19. The prospective study material was composed of cDNA or gDNA derived from T cells, B-cell-depleted T cells, or PBMCs. The samples were drawn from the first 160 participants of the ongoing ImmuneRACE study and from under 1,500 subjects provided by 6 global collaborators. The repertoires were released in a freely available public database meant as a resource for research on the immune response to SARS-CoV-2. HLA class I and class II types, where available, came from metadata supplied by the sample provider rather than from assay-based typing. The dataset comprised deeply sampled blood TCRbeta repertoires from subjects exposed to, actively infected with, or recovered from COVID-19. Sample metadata almost always included a de-identified subject ID, COVID-19 status, age in years and sex. On the study overall, not on this receptor specifically: Clinical and demographic metadata were provided uncurated, with the amount varying by source and participant.

Whole blood was collected in K2EDTA tubes by collaborating institutions according to the institutions' own protocols. For TCRbeta analysis, collaborators shipped samples in one of three forms: frozen whole blood, isolated PBMCs, or DNA extracted from either of those sample types. Per the germline V gene, MNHNS is the CDR1 and SASEGT is the CDR2. V loses 4 bases at its end and J loses 10 bases; junction bases beyond the gene matches: 13. Spanning cysteine to phenylalanine, the CDR3 consists of 16 amino acids. Only the CDR3 region is kept as DNA, spanning 48 bases read in frame from base 1. TCRbeta CDR3 regions were amplified from genomic DNA by means of the immunoSEQ Assay, a bias-controlled multiplex PCR. The original pipeline was this. Within the assay, amplification of reference gene primers was used to estimate how many nucleated cells each sample contained. To quantify the absolute abundance of each unique TCRbeta CDR3 rearrangement, sequence reads were collapsed and filtered. Productive Simpson clonality was computed per sample as the square root of Simpson's diversity index over productive rearrangements. The table was pulled from immuneACCESS by TCRdb, which kept in-frame rearrangements only. Such tables lose some clones; where checked, under half of the loss comes from unresolved V genes, and the rest has no known cause. That table supplies the V and J calls and clone size; D and trimming were determined from the DNA. The sample table contains approximately 90,000 clones; only one count was recorded for about 90% of them. Approximately 7% of the sample lies in the top ten.

A remark on this clone: Its target antigen remains unknown. Base qualities are not provided; no much larger clone lies one nucleotide away.

The sequence links TRBV6-1 to TRBJ1-6; TRBD1 lines up with 7 middle nucleotides. The sequenced sample was peripheral blood. The sequence came from a human donor with acute or convalescent COVID-19. The donor label of this sample is uncertain. The sequenced DNA is TGTGCCAGCAGTGCCCCCTCGACAGGGATGAGCTCACCCCTCCACTTT. Its protein is CASSAPSTGMSSPLHF.